These 3 T cell receptor beta chains share one sample of origin, sequenced in a study of PD-L1 blockade in urothelial cancer. Clones were read by immunoSEQ multiplex PCR, and TCRdb kept only the in-frame ones, dropping some. Of some 40,000 clones detected, 70% to 90% appear once; the ten largest clones hold roughly 25%. Time point given: pretreatment peripheral blood. Sequencing used PBMCs, obtained around atezolizumab (anti-PD-L1) treatment. Receptor source: a donor aged 40 or older with urothelial cancer.

The chain has TRBV15 and TRBJ2-7; D is undetermined. The CDR3 extends over 11 amino acids. Trimming left V 4 bases short and J 12 bases short, with 13 bases between. Germline V gene data show CDR1 as LNHNV and CDR2 as YYDKDF (reference sequence). In DNA, the CDR3 is TGTGCCACCAGCACCCAATCGCGAGGGTACTTC. It translates to CATSTQSRGYF.

This rearrangement joins TRBV5-1 to TRBJ1-3; tentative D call: TRBD1 (6 bases). Germline CDR1 SGHRS, CDR2 YFSETQ. The CDR3 contains 18 residues. The V gene lost 3 bases and the J gene lost 0 bases, with 19 bases spanning the gap. The CDR3 DNA is TGCGCCAGCAGCTCTCATGGGCAGGGGTCCGCCTCTGGAAACACCATATATTTT. It specifies CASSSHGQGSASGNTIYF. The full variable domain, completed using reference TRBV5-1 and TRBJ1-3, is KAGVTQTPRYLIKTRGQQVTLSCSPISGHRSVSWYQQTPGQGLQFLFEYFSETQRNKGNFPGRFSGRQFSNSRSEMNVSTLELGDSALYLCASSSHGQGSASGNTIYFGEGSWLTVV.

The J gene is TRBJ2-6, the V gene TRBV19; TRBD1 agrees at 9 bases. V lost 5 bases and J lost 2; bases outside the gene matches: 7. Germline assignment: CDR1 LNHDA and CDR2 SQIVND (reference sequence). CDR3 length: 17 residues. CDR3 sequence reads: CASSPPDRGTGANVLTF. CDR3 bases: TGTGCCAGTAGTCCACCAGACAGGGGGACTGGGGCCAACGTCCTGACTTTC. The full variable domain, in which reference TRBV19 and TRBJ2-6 provide the parts outside the CDR3, is DGGITQSPKYLFRKEGQNVTLSCEQNLNHDAMYWYRQDPGQGLRLIYYSQIVNDFQKGDIAEGYSVSREKKESFPLTVTSAQKNPTAFYLCASSPPDRGTGANVLTFGAGSRLTVL.